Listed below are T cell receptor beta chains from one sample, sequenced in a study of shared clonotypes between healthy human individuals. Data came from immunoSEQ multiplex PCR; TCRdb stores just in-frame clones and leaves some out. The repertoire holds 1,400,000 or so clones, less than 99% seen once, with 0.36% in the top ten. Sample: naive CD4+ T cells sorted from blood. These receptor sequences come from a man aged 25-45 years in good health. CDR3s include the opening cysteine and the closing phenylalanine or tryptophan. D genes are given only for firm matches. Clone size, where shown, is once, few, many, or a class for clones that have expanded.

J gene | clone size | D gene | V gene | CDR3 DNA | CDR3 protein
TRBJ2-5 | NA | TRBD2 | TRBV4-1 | TGCGCCAGCAGCCTAAGGGTGGGACTAGCGGAGCTCCAAGAGACCCAGTACTTC | CASSLRVGLAELQETQYF
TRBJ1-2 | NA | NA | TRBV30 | TGTGCCTGGAGTTCTCTCCTAACGGCCACCTTC | CAWSSLLTATF
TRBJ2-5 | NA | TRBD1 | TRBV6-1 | TGTGCCAGCATTAAACAGGGGCCGGCGGAGACCCAGTACTTC | CASIKQGPAETQYF
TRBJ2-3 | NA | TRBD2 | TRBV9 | TGTGCCAGCAGCATACTAGCGAGGAACACAGATACGCAGTATTTT | CASSILARNTDTQYF
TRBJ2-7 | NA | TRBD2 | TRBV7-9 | TGTGCCAGCAGCTCCCCATCGCGGGAGCTTTACGAGCAGTACTTC | CASSSPSRELYEQYF
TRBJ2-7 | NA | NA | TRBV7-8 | TGTGCCAGCAGCTTAGTGGGGTTACTCTCCTACGAGCAGTACTTC | CASSLVGLLSYEQYF
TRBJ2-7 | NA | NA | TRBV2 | TGTGCCAGCAGGGGGGCCGACAGGGACTTATTGGAGCAGTACTTC | CASRGADRDLLEQYF
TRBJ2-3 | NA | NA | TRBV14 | TGTGCCAGCAGTGACGAGGCTGGAGGGACAGATACGCAGTATTTT | CASSDEAGGTDTQYF
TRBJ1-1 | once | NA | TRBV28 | TGTGCCAGCAGTTTACGGAGAGAAGCTTTCTTT | CASSLRREAFF
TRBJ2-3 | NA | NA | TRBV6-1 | TGTGCCAGCAATACAGGTCCCACAGATACGCAGTATTTT | CASNTGPTDTQYF
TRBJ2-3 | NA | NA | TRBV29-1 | TGCAGCGCCAGGGAGGGCACAGATACGCAGTATTTT | CSAREGTDTQYF
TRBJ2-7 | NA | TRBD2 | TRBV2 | TGTGCCAGCAACAGCGGGAGTATTTACGAGCAGTACTTC | CASNSGSIYEQYF
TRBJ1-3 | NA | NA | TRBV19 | TGTGCCAGTAGCCCCCGGGGTGCTGGAAACACCATATATTTT | CASSPRGAGNTIYF
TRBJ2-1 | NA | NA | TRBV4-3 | TGCGCCAGCAGCCAAGATACAGGGAAGCAGTTCTTC | CASSQDTGKQFF
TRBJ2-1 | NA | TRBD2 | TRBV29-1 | TGCAGCGCCGAACGGCTAGCGGGCGGGCATGAGCAGTTCTTC | CSAERLAGGHEQFF
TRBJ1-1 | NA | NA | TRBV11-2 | TGTGCCAGCTCCAGAGAACTGAACACTGAAGCTTTCTTT | CASSRELNTEAFF
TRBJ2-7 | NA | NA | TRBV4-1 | TGCGCCAGCAGCCAAGTCGGCAGCTACGAGCAGTACTTC | CASSQVGSYEQYF
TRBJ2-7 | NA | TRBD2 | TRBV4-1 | TGCGCCAGCAGCCAGGACCCCGCTAGCGGGAGGTCCTACGAGCAGTACTTC | CASSQDPASGRSYEQYF
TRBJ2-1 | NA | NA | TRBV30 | TGTGCCTGGAGTCCTGGACCCAGGCGTGAGCAGTTCTTC | CAWSPGPRREQFF
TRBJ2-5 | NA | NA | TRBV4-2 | TGTGCCAGCAGCCAAGGGAGCCAAGAGACCCAGTACTTC | CASSQGSQETQYF
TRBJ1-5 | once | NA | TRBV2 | TGTGCCAGCAGGGTACCGCCCAGTGTTGAGTATCAGCCCCAGCATTTT | CASRVPPSVEYQPQHF
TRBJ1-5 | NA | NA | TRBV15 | TGTGCCACCAGCAGAGAGGGTAAATCGAATCAGCCCCAGCATTTT | CATSREGKSNQPQHF
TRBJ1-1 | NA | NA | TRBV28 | TGTGCCAGCAGCTGGGGGCAGGGACCTAGAGCTTTCTTT | CASSWGQGPRAFF
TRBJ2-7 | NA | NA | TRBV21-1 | TGTGCCAGCAGCAAAAACAGGGGCGGCGAGCAGTACTTC | CASSKNRGGEQYF
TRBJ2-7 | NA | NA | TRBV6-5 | TGTGCCAGCAAGGGAGGCACAGACTCCCTCGAGCAGTACTTC | CASKGGTDSLEQYF
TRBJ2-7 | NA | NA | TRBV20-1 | TGCAGTGCTAGAGCTTCTTACGAGCAGTACTTC | CSARASYEQYF
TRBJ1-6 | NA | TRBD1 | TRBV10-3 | TGTGCCATCCGACAGGGGTCGAACTTTGGTTCACCCCTCCACTTT | CAIRQGSNFGSPLHF
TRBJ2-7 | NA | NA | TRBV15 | TGTGCCACCAAGACCGAGGCTACCTACGAGCAGTACTTC | CATKTEATYEQYF
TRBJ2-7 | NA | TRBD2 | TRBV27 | TGTGCCAGCAGTCTCCATCCGGGACTAGCGTCGAACGAGCAGTACTTC | CASSLHPGLASNEQYF
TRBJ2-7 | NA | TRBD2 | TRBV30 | TGTGCCTGGAGGGAACTAGCGGCAAGCTCCTACGAGCAGTACTTC | CAWRELAASSYEQYF
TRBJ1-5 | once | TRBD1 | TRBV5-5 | TGTGCCAGCAGCTTGTCCCTGGGACAGGGCGGCAATCAGCCCCAGCATTTT | CASSLSLGQGGNQPQHF
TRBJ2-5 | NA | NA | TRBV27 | TGTGCCAGCAGTTCTTACCGGGATGGGAGAGAGACCCAGTACTTC | CASSSYRDGRETQYF
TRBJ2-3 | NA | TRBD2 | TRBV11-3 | TGTGCCAGCAGCCCAGGACTAGCGGGAGAACGCTTGGCCACAGATACGCAGTATTTT | CASSPGLAGERLATDTQYF
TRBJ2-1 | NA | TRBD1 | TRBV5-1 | TGCGCCAGCAGCTTACGACAGGGGGGTAATGAGCAGTTCTTC | CASSLRQGGNEQFF
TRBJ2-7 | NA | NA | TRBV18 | TGTGCCAGCGAAAGGGAAAACTTGTCCGAGCAGTACTTC | CASERENLSEQYF
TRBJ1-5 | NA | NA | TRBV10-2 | TGCGCCAGCAGTGATCCGGGACAAGATCAGCCCCAGCATTTT | CASSDPGQDQPQHF
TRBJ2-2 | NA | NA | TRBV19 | TGTGCCAGTAGTTTACAGGGAACCACCGGGGAGCTGTTTTTT | CASSLQGTTGELFF
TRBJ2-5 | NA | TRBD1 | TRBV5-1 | TGCGCCAGCAGCGCAGGGGGTTGGGGAGAGACCCAGTACTTC | CASSAGGWGETQYF
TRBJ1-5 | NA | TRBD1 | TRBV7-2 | TGTGCCAGCAGCGGAAACCGGGACAGTAATATTCTCGGCAATCAGCCCCAGCATTTT | CASSGNRDSNILGNQPQHF
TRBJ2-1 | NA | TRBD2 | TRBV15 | TGTGCCACCATCCGTAGCGGGAGCTCCTACAATGAGCAGTTCTTC | CATIRSGSSYNEQFF
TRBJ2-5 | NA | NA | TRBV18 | TGTGCCAGCTCACCTACCGGGGCGGCCGAGACCCAGTACTTC | CASSPTGAAETQYF
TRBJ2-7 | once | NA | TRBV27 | TGTGCCAGCAGTGCGGACGGCCTACCCTACGAGCAGTACTTC | CASSADGLPYEQYF
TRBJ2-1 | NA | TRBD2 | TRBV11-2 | TGTGCCAGCAGCATGCGGGCTAGCGGGAGGGCCGCGTACAATGAGCAGTTCTTC | CASSMRASGRAAYNEQFF
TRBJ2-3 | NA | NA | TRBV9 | TGTGCCAGCAGCGTAGCTGCAAGCGTAGGTACGCAGTATTTT | CASSVAASVGTQYF
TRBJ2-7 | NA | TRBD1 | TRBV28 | TGTGCCAGCAGTTCCCGGACAGGCTCCTACGAGCAGTACTTC | CASSSRTGSYEQYF
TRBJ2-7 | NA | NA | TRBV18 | TGTGCCAGCTCACCCCCGGGCAGCTACGAGCAGTACTTC | CASSPPGSYEQYF
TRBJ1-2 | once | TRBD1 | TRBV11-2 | TGTGCCAGCACCCGGGGACAGGGGGAGGTTTATGGCTACACCTTC | CASTRGQGEVYGYTF
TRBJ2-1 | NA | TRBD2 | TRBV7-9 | TGTGCCAGCAGCAAGCGAGCGGGAGACTCCTACAATGAGCAGTTCTTC | CASSKRAGDSYNEQFF
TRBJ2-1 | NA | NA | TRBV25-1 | TGTGCCAGCAGTGAATATGGCGCCAATGAGCAGTTCTTC | CASSEYGANEQFF
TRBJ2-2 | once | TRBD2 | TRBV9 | TGTGCCAGCAGCATCCGGACTAGCGGGAGCCTGGGCGGGGAGCTGTTTTTT | CASSIRTSGSLGGELFF
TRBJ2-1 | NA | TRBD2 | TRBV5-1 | TGCGCCAGCAGCTCCGAAGCGGGAGGATCCTACAATGAGCAGTTCTTC | CASSSEAGGSYNEQFF
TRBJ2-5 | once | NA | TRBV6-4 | TGTGCCAGCAGTGAGAGGCCTGGGCTGGGACAAGAGACCCAGTACTTC | CASSERPGLGQETQYF
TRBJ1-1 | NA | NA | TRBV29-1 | TGCAGCGTTGAGGTCGGTGTGGGAGCAACGGCTTTCTTT | CSVEVGVGATAFF
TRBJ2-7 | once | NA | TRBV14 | TGTGCCAGCAGCCGGAACTGGTTTCAGGGACCGATGAGCTCCTACGAGCAGTACTTC | CASSRNWFQGPMSSYEQYF
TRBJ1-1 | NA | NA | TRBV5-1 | TGCGCCAGCAGCTTGGACGGGGCGCGTGCCACTGAAGCTTTCTTT | CASSLDGARATEAFF
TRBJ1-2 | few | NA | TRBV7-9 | TGTGCCAGCAGCCGAGGGGGCTATGGCTACACCTTC | CASSRGGYGYTF
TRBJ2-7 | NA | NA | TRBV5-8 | TGTGCCAGCAGCTTCCAGACAGGCCTCTCCTACGAGCAGTACTTC | CASSFQTGLSYEQYF
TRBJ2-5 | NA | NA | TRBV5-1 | TGCGCCAGCAGCCAGGACAGCGGAGAGACCCAGTACTTC | CASSQDSGETQYF
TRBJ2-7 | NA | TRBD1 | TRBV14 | TGTGCCAGCAGCCAAACGGACAGGGGATCCTACGAGCAGTACTTC | CASSQTDRGSYEQYF
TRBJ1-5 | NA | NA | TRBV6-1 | TGTGCCAGCAGTGTCGGTCGTCAGGGTAGCAATCAGCCCCAGCATTTT | CASSVGRQGSNQPQHF